This entry lists 23 T cell receptor beta chains sequenced from one sample in a study of blood T cell repertoires in COVID-19. Sequenced by immunoSEQ multiplex PCR; TCRdb stores in-frame clones only, minus some. The table records about 150,000 clones, over 70% of them present only once. Specimen: peripheral blood. These receptor sequences come from a man in his 60s with acute or convalescent COVID-19.

Points on this clone: Different DNA sequences within this sample yield the same CDR3. This chain uses TRBV7-9 with TRBJ2-1, with TRBD2 identical over 13 bases. V shed 3 bases and J 13 bases; nucleotides not matched to a gene: 9. This CDR3 contains 15 residues. Germline CDR1 and CDR2: SEHNR and FQNEAQ (reference sequence). The CDR3 loop is CASSFGLAGAGEQFF. Written as DNA, the CDR3 is TGTGCCAGCAGCTTCGGACTAGCGGGAGCGGGTGAACAGTTCTTC.

This clone was observed a handful of times. This rearrangement joins TRBV3-1 (or the pseudogene TRBV3-2) to TRBJ1-4, with 10 bases aligning to TRBD1. V was pared by 1 base and J by 7 bases, with 6 bases of the junction left unmatched. This CDR3 contains 16 residues. The germline V gene has CDR1 LGHDT and CDR2 YNNKEL (reference sequence). The CDR3 sequence: CASSQGGGQGREKLFF. In nucleotides, the CDR3 is TGTGCCAGCAGCCAAGGTGGGGGACAGGGGCGTGAAAAACTGTTTTTT.

CDR3 bases: TGTGCCAGCAGTCCCTCAGGGGTAGGTCAGCCCCAGCATTTT. Protein product: CASSPSGVGQPQHF. The V gene is TRBV6-2 or TRBV6-3, the J gene TRBJ1-5, with D possibly TRBD1 on 6 matching bases. The CDR3 sequence is 14 residues long. Germline V CDR1 and CDR2: MNHEY, SVGEGT. V was cut by 5 bases and J by 6 bases, with 14 bases left in between.

The chain carries TRBV3-1 (or the pseudogene TRBV3-2) and TRBJ2-2; D remains unclear. This CDR3 is built from 14 residues. Germline CDR1 and CDR2: LGHDT and YNNKEL (reference sequence). Trimming took off 2 bases at V and 3 bases at J, with 7 bases between the two ends. CDR3 bases: TGTGCCAGCAGCCAAAATGGGCACACCGGGGAGCTGTTTTTT. It codes for CASSQNGHTGELFF.

The gene calls are TRBV5-1 and TRBJ2-5; 16 bases agree with TRBD2. This CDR3 is 17 amino acids long. Germline V gene lookup returns CDR1 SGHRS and CDR2 YFSETQ. V lost 4 bases and J lost 4; bases outside the gene matches: 7. CDR3 sequence: CASSRGTSGRGGETQYF. The CDR3 coding sequence is TGCGCCAGCAGCCGCGGGACTAGCGGGAGGGGGGGAGAGACCCAGTACTTC.

V and J are TRBV27 and TRBJ1-2, with a possible D match to TRBD1 (6 bases). V was shortened by 4 bases and J by 7 bases, with 10 bases between the two germline ends. This CDR3 spans 12 amino acids. CDR1 and CDR2 (germline): MNHEY, SMNVEV (reference sequence). Written as DNA, the CDR3 is TGTGCCAGCAGTTCGATCAGGGGTGGCTACACCTTC. This codes for CASSSIRGGYTF.

V is TRBV5-6 and J is TRBJ1-3; 8 bases align to TRBD1. V lost 3 bases and J lost 2; bases outside the gene matches: 1. Germline CDR1 SGHDT, CDR2 YYEEEE. The CDR3 loop spans 14 amino acids. CDR3 loop: CASSSTGAGNTIYF. The CDR3 DNA is TGTGCCAGCAGCTCGACAGGGGCTGGAAACACCATATATTTT.

This chain joins TRBV11-2 and TRBJ1-4; 8 positions agree with TRBD1. The germline V gene encodes CDR1 SGHAT and CDR2 FQNNGV. The length of the CDR3 is 14 residues. The J segment lost 8 bases and the V segment lost 7 bases, leaving 9 bases of the junction unmatched. This CDR3 is CASTSDRVGEKLFF. CDR3 nucleotide sequence: TGTGCCAGCACCTCGGACAGGGTCGGCGAAAAACTGTTTTTT.

The chain links TRBV2 to TRBJ1-5; 8 bases match TRBD1. The V gene's germline CDR1 is SNHLY and CDR2 FYNNEI. This CDR3 has 15 residues. V dropped 7 bases and J dropped 0; count of bases not matched to a gene: 5. CDR3 amino acids: CASTPTGDSNQPQHF. The CDR3 DNA reads as TGTGCCAGCACCCCGACAGGGGATAGCAATCAGCCCCAGCATTTT.

The chain uses TRBV3-1 (or the pseudogene TRBV3-2) and TRBJ1-3; D uncertain. Looked up from germline, CDR1 is LGHDT and CDR2 is YNNKEL (reference sequence). Trimming cost V 1 base and J 6 bases, with 4 bases left between them. This CDR3 region has 12 residues. The CDR3 here is CASSQGVNTIYF. The CDR3 region has the DNA TGTGCCAGCAGCCAAGGAGTAAACACCATATATTTT.

This clone is a singleton in its sample. The chain links TRBV28 to TRBJ1-3; 8 bases agree with TRBD1. This CDR3 is 16 amino acids long. The V gene's germline CDR1 is MDHEN and CDR2 SYDVKM. V shed 7 bases, J shed 0 bases, and the junction held 8 bases outside the gene matches. This CDR3 reads CASMGGQAFSGNTIYF. Written as DNA, the CDR3 is TGTGCCAGCATGGGGGGACAGGCTTTCTCTGGAAACACCATATATTTT.

V and J are TRBV5-3 and TRBJ1-2; the D gene is possibly TRBD1 (6 bases). TRBV5-3 is flagged as an ORF with uncertain function. This CDR3 has 15 residues. Trimming cost V 0 bases and J 2 bases, with 11 bases left between them. The CDR3 reads CARSLGQAPNYGYTF. CDR3 sequence (DNA): TGTGCCAGAAGCTTGGGACAGGCCCCCAACTATGGCTACACCTTC.

In the case of this clone: The sample contains more than one DNA sequence encoding this CDR3. The rearrangement uses TRBV6-5 and TRBJ2-3; 8 positions agree with TRBD1. V was pared by 2 bases and J by 4 bases, with 5 bases of the junction left unmatched. CDR3 length equals 15 residues. Germline V gives CDR1 MNHEY, CDR2 SVGAGI. This CDR3 is CASSYRAGGPDTQYF. CDR3 nucleotides: TGTGCCAGCAGTTACAGGGCAGGGGGCCCAGATACGCAGTATTTT.

The chain combines TRBV19 with TRBJ2-1; D is possibly TRBD1 (5 bases). V was shortened by 11 bases and J by 8 bases, with 10 bases between the two germline ends. There are 10 residues in the CDR3. CDR1 is LNHDA, CDR2 SQIVND, per germline (reference sequence). CDR3 residues: CASGRDEQFF. CDR3 sequence (DNA): TGTGCCTCGGGCAGGGATGAGCAGTTCTTC.

The V call is TRBV11-3, the J call TRBJ2-7; 7 bases match TRBD2. This CDR3 contains 13 residues. J gave up 5 bases and V 1 base, and 2 bases lay outside the gene matches. From germline, CDR1 is SGHNT and CDR2 YENEEA. Here the CDR3 DNA reads TGTGCCAGCAGCTTAGGCGCGGGGGACGAGCAGTACTTC. It codes for CASSLGAGDEQYF.

The chain combines TRBV18 with TRBJ2-2, with TRBD1 matching over 10 bases. J gave up 0 bases and V 4 bases, and 2 bases lay outside the gene matches. Germline CDR1 KGHSH, CDR2 LQKENI. This CDR3 spans 16 amino acids. The CDR3 nucleotides are TGTGCCAGCTCACGGACAGGGGGTACGAACACCGGGGAGCTGTTTTTT. It is translated as CASSRTGGTNTGELFF.

V usage is TRBV4-2 and J usage is TRBJ2-6; D gene uncertain. The V and J ends lost 0 bases and 2 bases respectively, with 8 bases between them. Germline assignment: CDR1 LGHNA and CDR2 YNFKEQ. The CDR3 has 16 residues. In DNA form, the CDR3 reads TGTGCCAGCAGCCAAGATCTACTTACTGGGGCCAACGTCCTGACTTTC. Protein product: CASSQDLLTGANVLTF.

This rearrangement joins TRBV7-2 to TRBJ2-7, with 10 bases lining up with TRBD2. Germline CDR1 is SGHTA and CDR2 is FQGNSA. The V and J ends lost 3 bases and 6 bases, in that order; junction bases with no gene match: 5. There are 14 residues in the CDR3. The CDR3 DNA is TGTGCCAGCAGCTTTCTAGCGGGGGCCCGCGAGCAGTACTTC. Residues: CASSFLAGAREQYF. Full variable domain (remainder filled in from reference TRBV7-2 and TRBJ2-7): GAGVSQSPSNKVTEKGKDVELRCDPISGHTALYWYRQSLGQGLEFLIYFQGNSAPDKSGLPSDRFSAERTGGSVSTLTIQRTQQEDSAVYLCASSFLAGAREQYFGPGTRLTVT.

In its sample, this clone was seen once. The chain combines TRBV27 with TRBJ2-7; 9 bases align to TRBD2. V trimming: 4 bases; J trimming: 2 bases; junction bases outside the gene matches: 6. Looked up from germline, CDR1 is MNHEY and CDR2 is SMNVEV (reference sequence). The CDR3 runs 15 residues. The CDR3 sequence: CASSSLSGRPYEQYF. CDR3 bases: TGTGCCAGCAGTTCCCTCAGCGGGAGGCCCTACGAGCAGTACTTC.

The genes are TRBV27 and TRBJ1-2; 12 bases are shared with TRBD1. Germline loops: CDR1 MNHEY, CDR2 SMNVEV (reference sequence). CDR3 size: 15 residues. The V and J ends lost 6 bases and 7 bases, in that order; junction bases with no gene match: 9. The CDR3 nucleotides are TGTGCCAGCAGAATAACCGGGACAGGGGGCTTTGGCTACACCTTC. Translated, it gives CASRITGTGGFGYTF.

In this sample, this clone turned up once. The chain's CDR3 is CATLRDRMNTEAFF. CDR3 coding DNA: TGTGCCACCCTCCGGGACAGGATGAACACTGAAGCTTTCTTT. The rearrangement joins TRBV15 to TRBJ1-1, with 8 positions matching TRBD1. Trimming at V came to 8 bases and at J to 0 bases, leaving 5 bases not matched to a gene. The germline V gene has CDR1 LNHNV and CDR2 YYDKDF (reference sequence). The CDR3 length is 14 residues.

This clone was detected only a few times. This rearrangement joins TRBV7-2 to TRBJ1-3; 11 nucleotides align to TRBD1. Looked up from germline, CDR1 is SGHTA and CDR2 is FQGNSA. V shed 3 bases and J 6 bases; nucleotides not matched to a gene: 4. CDR3 length: 15 amino acids. The DNA of the CDR3 is TGTGCCAGCAGCTTCCGGACAGGGGGCTTAAACACCATATATTTT. This translates into CASSFRTGGLNTIYF.

The chain has TRBV19 and TRBJ2-7; 9 nucleotides agree with TRBD1. The CDR3 contains 16 residues. Trimming took 7 bases from V and 2 from J; bases not matched to a gene: 12. Germline V gene data show CDR1 as LNHDA and CDR2 as SQIVND (reference sequence). The CDR3 sequence is CASTTTSGTGTYEQYF. CDR3 coding DNA: TGTGCCAGTACGACTACTTCCGGGACAGGGACCTACGAGCAGTACTTC.